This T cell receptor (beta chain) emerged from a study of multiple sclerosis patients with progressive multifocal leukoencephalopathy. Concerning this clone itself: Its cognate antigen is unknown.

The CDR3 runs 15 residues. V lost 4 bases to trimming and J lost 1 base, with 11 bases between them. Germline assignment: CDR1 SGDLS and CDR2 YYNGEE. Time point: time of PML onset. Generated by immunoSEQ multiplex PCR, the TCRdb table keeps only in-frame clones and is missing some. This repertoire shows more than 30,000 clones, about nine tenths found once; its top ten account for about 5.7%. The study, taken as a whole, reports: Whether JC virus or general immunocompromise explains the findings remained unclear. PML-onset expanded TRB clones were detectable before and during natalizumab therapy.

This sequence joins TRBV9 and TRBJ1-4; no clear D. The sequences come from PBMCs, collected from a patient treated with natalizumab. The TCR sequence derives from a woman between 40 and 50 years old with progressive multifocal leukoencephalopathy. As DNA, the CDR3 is TGTGCCAGCAGCCCTCATCCAGGAACTAATGAAAAACTGTTTTTT. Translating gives CASSPHPGTNEKLFF.